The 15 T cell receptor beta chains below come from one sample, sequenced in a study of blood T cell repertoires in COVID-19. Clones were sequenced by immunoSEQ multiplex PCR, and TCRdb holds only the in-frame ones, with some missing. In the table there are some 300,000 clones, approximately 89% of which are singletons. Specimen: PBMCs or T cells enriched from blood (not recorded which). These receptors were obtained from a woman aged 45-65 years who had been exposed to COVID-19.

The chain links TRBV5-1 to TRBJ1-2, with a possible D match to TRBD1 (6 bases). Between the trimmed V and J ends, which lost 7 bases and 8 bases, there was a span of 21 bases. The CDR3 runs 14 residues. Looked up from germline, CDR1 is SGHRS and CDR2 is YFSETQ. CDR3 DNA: TGCGCCAGCCGATCAGGGGACGCCTCGGGGGGCTACACCTTC. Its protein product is CASRSGDASGGYTF.

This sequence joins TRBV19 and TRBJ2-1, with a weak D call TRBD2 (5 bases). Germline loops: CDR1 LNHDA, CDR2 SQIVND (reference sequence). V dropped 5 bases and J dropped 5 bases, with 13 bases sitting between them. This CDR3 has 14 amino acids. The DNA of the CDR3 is TGTGCCAGTAGTCCGAGGACTGTGGACAATGAGCAGTTCTTC. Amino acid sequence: CASSPRTVDNEQFF.

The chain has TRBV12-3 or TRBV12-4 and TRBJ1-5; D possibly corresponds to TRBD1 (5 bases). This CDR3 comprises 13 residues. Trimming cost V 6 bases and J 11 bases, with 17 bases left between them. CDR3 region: CASSYTGERAQHF. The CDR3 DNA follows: TGTGCCAGCAGCTATACGGGGGAAAGGGCCCAGCATTTT.

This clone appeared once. The CDR3 bases are TGTGCCAGCAGCCCCGGGACAGGGCTTTTCTACGAGCAGTACTTC. It yields the protein CASSPGTGLFYEQYF. The V gene is TRBV11-3, the J gene TRBJ2-7, with 9 bases identical to TRBD1. The CDR3 spans 15 residues. J gave up 3 bases and V 5 bases, and 8 bases lay outside the gene matches. The germline V gene encodes CDR1 SGHNT and CDR2 YENEEA.

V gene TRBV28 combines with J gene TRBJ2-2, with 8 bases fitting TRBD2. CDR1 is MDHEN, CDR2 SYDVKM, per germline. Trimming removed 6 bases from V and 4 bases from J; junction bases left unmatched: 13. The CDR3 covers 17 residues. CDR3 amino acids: CASSPIEGLGVTGELFF. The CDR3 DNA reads TGTGCCAGCAGCCCCATCGAGGGACTAGGTGTCACCGGGGAGCTGTTTTTT. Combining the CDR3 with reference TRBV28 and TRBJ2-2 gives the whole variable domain DVKVTQSSRYLVKRTGEKVFLECVQDMDHENMFWYRQDPGLGLRLIYFSYDVKMKEKGDIPEGYSVSREKKERFSLILESASTNQTSMYLCASSPIEGLGVTGELFFGEGSRLTVL.

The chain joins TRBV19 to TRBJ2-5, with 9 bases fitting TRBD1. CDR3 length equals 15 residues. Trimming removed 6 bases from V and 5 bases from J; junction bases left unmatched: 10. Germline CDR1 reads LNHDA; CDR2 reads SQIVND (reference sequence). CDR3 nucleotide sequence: TGTGCCAGTAGACTACAGGGGGCGGTCGGGGAGACCCAGTACTTC. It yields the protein CASRLQGAVGETQYF.

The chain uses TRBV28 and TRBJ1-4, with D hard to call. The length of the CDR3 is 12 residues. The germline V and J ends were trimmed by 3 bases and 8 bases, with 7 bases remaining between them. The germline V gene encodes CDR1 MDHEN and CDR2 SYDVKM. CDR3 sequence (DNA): TGTGCCAGCAGTTTGCGGGTCGAAAAACTGTTTTTT. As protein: CASSLRVEKLFF. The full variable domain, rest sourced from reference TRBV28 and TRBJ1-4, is DVKVTQSSRYLVKRTGEKVFLECVQDMDHENMFWYRQDPGLGLRLIYFSYDVKMKEKGDIPEGYSVSREKKERFSLILESASTNQTSMYLCASSLRVEKLFFGSGTQLSVL.

CDR3 in DNA: TGTGCCAGCAGTTACATAACAGGGGCGGCCCTCTATGGCTACACCTTC. Its translation: CASSYITGAALYGYTF. The chain is built from TRBV6-5 and TRBJ1-2, with 7 nucleotides matching TRBD1. There are 16 residues in the CDR3. Germline V gene lookup returns CDR1 MNHEY and CDR2 SVGAGI. Trimming removed 2 bases from V and 4 bases from J; junction bases left unmatched: 10.

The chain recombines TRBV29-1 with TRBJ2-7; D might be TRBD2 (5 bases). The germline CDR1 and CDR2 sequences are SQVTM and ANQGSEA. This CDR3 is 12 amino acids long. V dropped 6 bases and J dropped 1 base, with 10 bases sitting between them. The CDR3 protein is CSVRPGSYEQYF. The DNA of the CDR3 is TGCAGCGTCCGACCGGGATCCTACGAGCAGTACTTC.

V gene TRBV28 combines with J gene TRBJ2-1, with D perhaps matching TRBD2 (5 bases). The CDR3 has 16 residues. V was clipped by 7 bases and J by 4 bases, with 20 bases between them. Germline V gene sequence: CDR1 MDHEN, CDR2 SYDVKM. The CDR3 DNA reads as TGTGCCAGCAACACAGCCGGGGTGCCCTCGTACAATGAGCAGTTCTTC. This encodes CASNTAGVPSYNEQFF.

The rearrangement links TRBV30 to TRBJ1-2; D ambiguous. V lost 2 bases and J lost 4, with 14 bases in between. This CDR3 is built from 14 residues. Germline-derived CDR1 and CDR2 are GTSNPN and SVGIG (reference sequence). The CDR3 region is CAWSPRAAIYGYTF. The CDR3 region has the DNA TGTGCCTGGAGTCCGCGGGCGGCCATCTATGGCTACACCTTC.

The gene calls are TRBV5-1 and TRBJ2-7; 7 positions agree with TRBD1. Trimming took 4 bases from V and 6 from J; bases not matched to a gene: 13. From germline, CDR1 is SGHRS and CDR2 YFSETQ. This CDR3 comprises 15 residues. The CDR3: CASSLYRGRGSEQYF. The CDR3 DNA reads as TGCGCCAGCAGCCTTTACAGGGGACGCGGATCCGAGCAGTACTTC.

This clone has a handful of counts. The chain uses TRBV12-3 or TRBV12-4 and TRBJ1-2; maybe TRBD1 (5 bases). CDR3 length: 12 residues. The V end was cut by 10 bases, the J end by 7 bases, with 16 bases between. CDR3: CATSEGLGGYTF. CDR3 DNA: TGTGCCACCTCGGAGGGGTTGGGTGGCTACACCTTC.

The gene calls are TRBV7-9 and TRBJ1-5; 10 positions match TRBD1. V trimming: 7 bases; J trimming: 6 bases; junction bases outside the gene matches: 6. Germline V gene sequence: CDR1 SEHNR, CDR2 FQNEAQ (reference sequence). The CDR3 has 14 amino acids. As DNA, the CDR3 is TGTGCCAGCACCTCCGGGACAGGGGTTCAGCCCCAGCATTTT. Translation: CASTSGTGVQPQHF. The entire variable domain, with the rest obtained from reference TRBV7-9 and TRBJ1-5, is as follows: DTGVSQNPRHKITKRGQNVTFRCDPISEHNRLYWYRQTLGQGPEFLTYFQNEAQLEKSRLLSDRFSAERPKGSFSTLEIQRTEQGDSAMYLCASTSGTGVQPQHFGDGTRLSIL.

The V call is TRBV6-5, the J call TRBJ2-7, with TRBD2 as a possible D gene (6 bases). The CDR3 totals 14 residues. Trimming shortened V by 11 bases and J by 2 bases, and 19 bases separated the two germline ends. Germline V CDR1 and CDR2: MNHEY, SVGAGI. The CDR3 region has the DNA TGTGCCGCCCACAAGGAGGGGAGACCCTACGAGCAGTACTTC. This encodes CAAHKEGRPYEQYF.